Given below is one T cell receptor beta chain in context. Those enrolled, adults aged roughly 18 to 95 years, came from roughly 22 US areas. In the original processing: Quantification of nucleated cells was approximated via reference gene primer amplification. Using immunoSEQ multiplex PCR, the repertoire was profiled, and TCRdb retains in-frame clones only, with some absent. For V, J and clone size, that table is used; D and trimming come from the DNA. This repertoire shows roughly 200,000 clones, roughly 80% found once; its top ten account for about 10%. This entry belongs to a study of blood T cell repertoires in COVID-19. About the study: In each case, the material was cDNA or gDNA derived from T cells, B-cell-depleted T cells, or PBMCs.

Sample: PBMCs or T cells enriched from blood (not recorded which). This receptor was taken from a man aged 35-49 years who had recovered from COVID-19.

The DNA of the CDR3 is TGTGCCAGCAGGTCCCCGGGACAGGGATATCAGCCCCAGCATTTT. Its protein product is CASRSPGQGYQPQHF. The chain joins TRBV28 to TRBJ1-5; the match to TRBD1 covers 9 bases. Trimming took 6 bases from V and 5 from J; bases not matched to a gene: 8. CDR3 length: 15 residues. Looked up from germline, CDR1 is MDHEN and CDR2 is SYDVKM.